The rows below give T cell receptor beta chains drawn from one sample of a study of radiotherapy plus CTLA-4 blockade in lung cancer. Sequencing was performed with immunoSEQ multiplex PCR; in TCRdb, only in-frame clones are kept and a portion is missing. This sample has 83,000 or so clones, with roughly 87% found just once. The material was peripheral blood, obtained from a patient treated with radiotherapy plus ipilimumab. The source is a human donor with non-small cell lung cancer who had stable disease on radiotherapy plus ipilimumab. CDR3s include the opening cysteine and the closing phenylalanine or tryptophan. A D gene is named only where the DNA matches it firmly. Clone size is not always given. Where it is, it says once, few, many or a class for expanded clones.

TRBV7-8,TRBJ2-7,.,TRBD2,CASSKASGRALEQYF,TGTGCCAGCAGCAAAGCTAGCGGGAGGGCCCTCGAGCAGTACTTC
TRBV19,TRBJ1-6,.,.,CASREGQGVSPLHF,TGTGCCAGTAGAGAGGGGCAAGGGGTGTCACCCCTCCACTTT
TRBV27,TRBJ1-6,.,TRBD1,CASSDRPGSALHF,TGTGCCAGCTCGGACAGGCCAGGATCGGCCCTCCACTTT
TRBV4-1,TRBJ2-3,.,.,CASSLSAGAGLNTQYF,TGCGCCAGCAGCCTAAGTGCGGGGGCAGGCTTAAATACGCAGTATTTT
TRBV9,TRBJ2-7,.,TRBD2,CASSLSSGSTVNEQYF,TGTGCCAGCAGCCTATCTAGCGGGAGTACAGTCAACGAGCAGTACTTC
TRBV6-6,TRBJ1-2,.,.,CASRVGENYGYTF,TGTGCCAGCAGAGTGGGGGAGAACTATGGCTACACCTTC
TRBV7-8,TRBJ2-1,.,.,CASSLSGGQSSYNEQFF,TGTGCCAGCAGCTTATCTGGCGGGCAGAGCTCCTACAATGAGCAGTTCTTC
TRBV11-2,TRBJ2-7,.,.,CASSLTAASSYEQYF,TGTGCCAGCAGCCTCACAGCAGCGAGCTCCTACGAGCAGTACTTC
TRBV6-5,TRBJ1-5,few,.,CASSPTVQEPQHF,TGTGCCAGCAGCCCGACAGTCCAAGAGCCCCAGCATTTT
TRBV5-6,TRBJ2-3,.,.,CASSYLSDTQYF,TGTGCCAGCAGCTACCTTTCAGATACGCAGTATTTT
TRBV18,TRBJ2-6,.,TRBD2,CASSPSGGGSGANVLTF,TGTGCCAGCTCACCAAGCGGGGGCGGCTCTGGGGCCAACGTCCTGACTTTC
TRBV5-4,TRBJ2-7,once,.,CASSPGGGTISSYEQYF,TGTGCCAGCAGCCCCGGGGGCGGGACTATAAGCTCCTACGAGCAGTACTTC
TRBV4-1,TRBJ1-1,.,TRBD1,CASSLRDRGLEAFF,TGCGCCAGCAGCCTTCGGGACAGGGGCCTTGAAGCTTTCTTT
TRBV10-1,TRBJ2-7,.,TRBD2,CASSEGTSASSKDEQYF,TGCGCCAGCAGTGAAGGGACTAGCGCTTCATCAAAGGACGAGCAGTACTTC
TRBV7-3,TRBJ2-2,.,.,CASSSRAVDTGELFF,TGTGCCAGCAGCTCCCGGGCGGTGGACACCGGGGAGCTGTTTTTT
TRBV9,TRBJ2-3,once,TRBD2,CASSERGLNTDTQYF,TGTGCCAGCAGCGAAAGGGGACTAAACACAGATACGCAGTATTTT
TRBV6-1,TRBJ2-7,.,.,CASGRGEQYF,TGTGCCAGCGGTAGAGGGGAGCAGTACTTC
TRBV9,TRBJ1-2,once,TRBD1,CASSVDHTGGQNGYTF,TGTGCCAGCAGCGTAGACCATACAGGGGGCCAGAATGGCTACACCTTC
TRBV6-5,TRBJ2-7,.,TRBD1,CASSYSRDRVEQYF,TGTGCCAGCAGTTACTCGCGGGACAGGGTAGAGCAGTACTTC
TRBV7-2,TRBJ2-1,.,TRBD2,CASINPGTSGIGEQFF,TGTGCCAGCATCAATCCCGGGACTAGCGGGATAGGTGAGCAGTTCTTC
TRBV9,TRBJ2-2,.,.,CASSAGFPGELFF,TGTGCCAGCAGCGCAGGGTTCCCCGGGGAGCTGTTTTTT
TRBV11-2,TRBJ2-7,.,.,CASSLVGPEQYF,TGTGCCAGCAGCTTAGTAGGGCCCGAGCAGTACTTC
TRBV18,TRBJ1-1,.,.,CASSRGYPPTEAFF,TGTGCCAGCTCACGCGGGTATCCCCCCACTGAAGCTTTCTTT
TRBV6-5,TRBJ2-1,.,.,CASSYSGGSYNEQFF,TGTGCCAGCAGTTACTCGGGCGGCTCCTACAATGAGCAGTTCTTC
TRBV7-9,TRBJ2-1,once,.,CASSPLASYNEQFF,TGTGCCAGCAGCCCACTAGCCTCATACAATGAGCAGTTCTTC
TRBV11-2,TRBJ1-6,.,TRBD1,CASSLYRTGLSPLHF,TGTGCCAGCAGCTTATACAGGACAGGGCTTTCACCCCTCCACTTT
TRBV6-1,TRBJ2-2,.,TRBD1,CASGSGTGGGGELFF,TGTGCCAGCGGATCCGGGACAGGGGGCGGCGGGGAGCTGTTTTTT
TRBV29-1,TRBJ1-2,.,.,CSVTAASSGYTF,TGCAGCGTTACAGCGGCAAGCAGCGGCTACACCTTC
TRBV7-7,TRBJ2-2,.,.,CASSLAAVGNTGELFF,TGTGCCAGCAGCTTGGCGGCGGTCGGGAACACCGGGGAGCTGTTTTTT
TRBV28,TRBJ2-1,.,TRBD2,CASFGLAGPSYNEQFF,TGTGCCAGCTTTGGGCTAGCGGGACCCTCCTACAATGAGCAGTTCTTC
TRBV19,TRBJ2-2,once,TRBD1,CASYSTSRGRGLSGELFF,TGTGCCAGCTACTCTACCTCCAGGGGCAGGGGGCTTTCCGGGGAGCTGTTTTTT
TRBV5-1,TRBJ1-4,.,.,CASSLVGAVNEKLFF,TGCGCCAGCAGCTTGGTGGGGGCCGTTAATGAAAAACTGTTTTTT
TRBV28,TRBJ1-2,.,.,CASSGQVLGYTF,TGTGCCAGCAGCGGGCAGGTCTTAGGCTACACCTTC
TRBV7-8,TRBJ2-7,.,TRBD1,CASSFDRASSYEQYF,TGTGCCAGCAGCTTTGACAGGGCGAGCTCCTACGAGCAGTACTTC
TRBV7-3,TRBJ1-5,.,.,CASSPLRDQPQHF,TGTGCCAGCAGCCCTTTGAGGGATCAGCCCCAGCATTTT
TRBV5-6,TRBJ2-5,.,.,CASSLGLQETQYF,TGTGCCAGCAGCCTGGGACTTCAAGAGACCCAGTACTTC
TRBV7-8,TRBJ2-7,.,.,CATEQDYEQYF,TGTGCCACCGAACAGGACTACGAGCAGTACTTC
TRBV10-1,TRBJ2-5,.,.,CASIPRGGRGIKSYQETQYF,TGCGCCAGCATCCCCAGGGGGGGCAGGGGGATAAAGTCGTACCAAGAGACCCAGTACTTC
TRBV6-5,TRBJ2-7,once,.,CASSRGWSAYEQYF,TGTGCCAGCAGTCGGGGTTGGAGTGCCTACGAGCAGTACTTC
TRBV10-3,TRBJ1-5,medium-sized,.,CAIRSGSDSNQPQHF,TGTGCCATCAGATCGGGATCTGATAGCAATCAGCCCCAGCATTTT
TRBV27,TRBJ1-1,.,TRBD1,CASSPIRGRSDTEAFF,TGTGCCAGCAGTCCGATCAGGGGGCGTTCGGACACTGAAGCTTTCTTT
TRBV9,TRBJ1-4,.,.,CASSVGGGTNEKLFF,TGTGCCAGCAGCGTAGGAGGAGGGACTAATGAAAAACTGTTTTTT
TRBV6-5,TRBJ1-4,.,.,CASSNTGPWGTLFF,TGTGCCAGCAGTAACACAGGGCCCTGGGGGACCCTGTTTTTT
TRBV5-1,TRBJ1-2,.,.,CASSLGPQAGRRKPYGYTF,TGCGCCAGCAGCTTGGGCCCCCAGGCCGGACGGAGAAAACCTTATGGCTACACCTTC
TRBV28,TRBJ2-3,.,.,CASSLYDTDTQYF,TGTGCCAGCAGTTTATATGACACAGATACGCAGTATTTT
TRBV20-1,TRBJ2-7,.,.,CSARQDEQYF,TGCAGTGCTAGACAGGACGAGCAGTACTTC
TRBV5-1,TRBJ1-2,.,.,CASSLGGQRNYGYTF,TGCGCCAGCAGCTTGGGAGGACAGAGAAACTATGGCTACACCTTC
TRBV7-9,TRBJ2-7,.,.,CASSFVSRGGSYEQYF,TGTGCCAGCAGCTTCGTGTCCAGAGGGGGCTCCTACGAGCAGTACTTC
TRBV7-2,TRBJ2-1,.,TRBD2,CASSISGGAYNEQFF,TGTGCCAGCAGCATTAGCGGGGGGGCCTACAATGAGCAGTTCTTC
TRBV2,TRBJ2-5,.,.,CASSVHGGETQYF,TGTGCCAGCAGCGTACACGGTGGGGAGACCCAGTACTTC